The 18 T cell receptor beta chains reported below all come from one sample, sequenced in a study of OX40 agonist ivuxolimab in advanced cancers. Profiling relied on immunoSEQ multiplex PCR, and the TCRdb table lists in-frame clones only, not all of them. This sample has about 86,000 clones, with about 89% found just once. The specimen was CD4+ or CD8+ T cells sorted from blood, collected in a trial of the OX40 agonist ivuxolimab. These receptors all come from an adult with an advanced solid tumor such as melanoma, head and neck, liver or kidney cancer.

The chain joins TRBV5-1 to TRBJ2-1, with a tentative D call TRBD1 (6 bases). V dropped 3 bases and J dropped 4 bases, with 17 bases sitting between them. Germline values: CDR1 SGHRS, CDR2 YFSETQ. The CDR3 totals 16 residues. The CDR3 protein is CASSSTDRYNYNEQFF. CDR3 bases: TGCGCCAGCAGCTCTACCGACAGGTACAATTACAATGAGCAGTTCTTC.

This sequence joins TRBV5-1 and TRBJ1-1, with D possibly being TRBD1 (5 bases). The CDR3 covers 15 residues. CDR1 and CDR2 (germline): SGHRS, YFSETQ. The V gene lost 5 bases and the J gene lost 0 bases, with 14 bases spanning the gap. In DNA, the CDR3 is TGCGCCAGCAGAGCTAACCCGACAGTGAACACTGAAGCTTTCTTT. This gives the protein CASRANPTVNTEAFF.

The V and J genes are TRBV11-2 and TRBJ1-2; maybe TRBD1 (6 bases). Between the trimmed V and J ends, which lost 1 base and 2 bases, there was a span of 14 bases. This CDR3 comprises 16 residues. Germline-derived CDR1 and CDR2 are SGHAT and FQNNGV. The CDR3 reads CASSLVASGQNYGYTF. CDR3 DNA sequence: TGTGCCAGCAGCTTAGTTGCGAGTGGACAGAACTATGGCTACACCTTC.

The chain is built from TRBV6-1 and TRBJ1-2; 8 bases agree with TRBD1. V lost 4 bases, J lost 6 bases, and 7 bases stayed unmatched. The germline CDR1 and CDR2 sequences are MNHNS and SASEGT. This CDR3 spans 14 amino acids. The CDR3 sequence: CASSARGRYDGYTF. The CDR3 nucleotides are TGTGCCAGCAGTGCCAGGGGGCGGTATGATGGCTACACCTTC.

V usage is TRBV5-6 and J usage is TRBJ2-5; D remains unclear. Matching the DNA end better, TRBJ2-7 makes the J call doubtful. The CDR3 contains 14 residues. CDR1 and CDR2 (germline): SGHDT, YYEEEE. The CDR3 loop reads CASSLGRVTYEQYF. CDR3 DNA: TGTGCCAGCAGCTTGGGCCGGGTGACCTACGAGCAGTACTTC.

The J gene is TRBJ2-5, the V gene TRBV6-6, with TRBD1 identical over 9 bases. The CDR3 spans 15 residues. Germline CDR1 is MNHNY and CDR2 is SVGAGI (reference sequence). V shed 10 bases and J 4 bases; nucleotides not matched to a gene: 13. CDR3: CATPGQGPEGETQYF. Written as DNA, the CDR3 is TGTGCCACACCGGGACAGGGTCCTGAGGGAGAGACCCAGTACTTC.

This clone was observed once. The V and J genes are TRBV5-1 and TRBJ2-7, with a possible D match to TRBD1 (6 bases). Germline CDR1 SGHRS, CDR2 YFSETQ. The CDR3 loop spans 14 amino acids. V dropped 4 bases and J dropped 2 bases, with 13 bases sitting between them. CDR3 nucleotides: TGCGCCAGCAGCCTAGGAAGGACAGCCTACGAGCAGTACTTC. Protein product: CASSLGRTAYEQYF.

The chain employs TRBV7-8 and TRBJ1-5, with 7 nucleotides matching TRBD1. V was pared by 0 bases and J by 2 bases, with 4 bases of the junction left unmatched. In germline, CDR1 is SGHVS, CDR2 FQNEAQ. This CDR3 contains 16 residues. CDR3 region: CASSLATGIGNQPQHF. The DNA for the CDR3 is TGTGCCAGCAGCTTAGCGACAGGGATTGGCAATCAGCCCCAGCATTTT.

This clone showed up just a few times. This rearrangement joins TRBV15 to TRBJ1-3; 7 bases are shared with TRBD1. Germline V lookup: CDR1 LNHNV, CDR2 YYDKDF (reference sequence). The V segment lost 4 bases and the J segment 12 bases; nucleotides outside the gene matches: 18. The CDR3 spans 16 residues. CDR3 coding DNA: TGTGCCACCAGCAACCGACAGGGCCTACTGGAAACGGGCATATATTTT. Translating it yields CATSNRQGLLETGIYF.

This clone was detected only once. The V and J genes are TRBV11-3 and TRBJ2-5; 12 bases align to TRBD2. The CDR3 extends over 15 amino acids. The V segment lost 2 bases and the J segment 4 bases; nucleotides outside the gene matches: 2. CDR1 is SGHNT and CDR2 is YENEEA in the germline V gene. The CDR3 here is CASSLLAGGGETQYF. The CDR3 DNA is TGTGCCAGCAGCTTACTAGCGGGAGGGGGAGAGACCCAGTACTTC. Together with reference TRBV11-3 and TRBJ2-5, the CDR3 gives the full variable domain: EAGVVQSPRYKIIEKKQPVAFWCNPISGHNTLYWYLQNLGQGPELLIRYENEEAVDDSQLPKDRFSAERLKGVDSTLKIQPAELGDSAVYLCASSLLAGGGETQYFGPGTRLLVL.

CDR3 DNA sequence: TGTGCCAGCAGCGTAGGACAGGCAGACTACGAGCAGTACTTC. This codes for CASSVGQADYEQYF. The chain links TRBV9 to TRBJ2-7, with D possibly matching TRBD1 (6 bases). The germline V gene has CDR1 SGDLS and CDR2 YYNGEE. This CDR3 spans 14 amino acids. Trimming removed 0 bases at V and 3 bases at J, with 10 bases between.

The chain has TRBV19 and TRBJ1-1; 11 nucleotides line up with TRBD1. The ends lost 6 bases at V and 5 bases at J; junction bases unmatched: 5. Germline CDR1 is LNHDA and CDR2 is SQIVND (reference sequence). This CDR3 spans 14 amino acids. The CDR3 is CASSWGQGGTEAFF. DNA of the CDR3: TGTGCCAGTAGCTGGGGACAGGGGGGAACTGAAGCTTTCTTT.

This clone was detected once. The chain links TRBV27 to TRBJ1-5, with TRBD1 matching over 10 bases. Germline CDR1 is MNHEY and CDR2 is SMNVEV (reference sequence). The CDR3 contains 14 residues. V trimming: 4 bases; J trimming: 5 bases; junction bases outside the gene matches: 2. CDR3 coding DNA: TGTGCCAGCAGTTGGGGACAGGGGTATCAGCCCCAGCATTTT. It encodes CASSWGQGYQPQHF.

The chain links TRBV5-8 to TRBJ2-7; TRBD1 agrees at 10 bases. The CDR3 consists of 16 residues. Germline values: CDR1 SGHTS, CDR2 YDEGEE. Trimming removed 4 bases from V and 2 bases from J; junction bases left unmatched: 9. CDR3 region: CASSNWDRGLTYEQYF. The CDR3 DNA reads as TGTGCCAGCAGCAACTGGGACAGGGGCCTCACCTACGAGCAGTACTTC.

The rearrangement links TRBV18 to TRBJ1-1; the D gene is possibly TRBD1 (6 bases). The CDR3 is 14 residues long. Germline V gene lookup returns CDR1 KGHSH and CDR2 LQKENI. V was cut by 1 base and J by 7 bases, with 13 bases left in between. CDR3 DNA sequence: TGTGCCAGCTCACCACGGGCCGGACAGATTGAAGCTTTCTTT. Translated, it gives CASSPRAGQIEAFF.

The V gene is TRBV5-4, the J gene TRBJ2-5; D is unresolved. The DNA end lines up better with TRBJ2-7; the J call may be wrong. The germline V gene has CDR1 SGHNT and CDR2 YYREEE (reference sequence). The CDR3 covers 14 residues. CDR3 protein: CASSPSGTAYEQYF. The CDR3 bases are TGTGCCAGCAGCCCTTCCGGCACCGCCTACGAGCAGTACTTC.

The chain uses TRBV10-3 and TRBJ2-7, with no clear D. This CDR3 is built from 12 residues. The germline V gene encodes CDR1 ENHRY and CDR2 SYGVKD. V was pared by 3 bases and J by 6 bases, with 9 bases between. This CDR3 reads CAISDPAREQYF. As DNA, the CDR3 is TGTGCCATCAGTGATCCAGCTCGCGAGCAGTACTTC.

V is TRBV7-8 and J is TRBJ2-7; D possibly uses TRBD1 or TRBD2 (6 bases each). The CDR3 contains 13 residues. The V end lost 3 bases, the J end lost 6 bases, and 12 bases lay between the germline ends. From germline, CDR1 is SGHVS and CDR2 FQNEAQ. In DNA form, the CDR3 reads TGTGCCAGCAGCTTCGGACAGCGGGTCGAGCAGTACTTC. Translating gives CASSFGQRVEQYF.